The T cell receptor beta chain described here comes from a study of identical twins. TCRdb used MiXCR to reprocess the 5' RACE reads, holding one entry per CDR3 protein. The repertoire holds 600,000 to 700,000 distinct CDR3 sequences, with 21% as singletons. A note on this clonotype: Its matching antigen is unknown.

Study findings and constraints: Without tracking the same donors, conclusions rested on cross-sectional statistical analysis.

The V end was cut by 5 bases, the J end by 0 bases, with 11 bases between. CDR1 and CDR2 (germline): SGHTA, FQGNSA. The CDR3 is 15 amino acids. This sample also appeared in a second study, on T cells expressing NK-cell markers. That report adds: Similarly, these clonotypes led the CD3+CD56-NKG2C+ fraction as well in a handful of donors.

The sequenced sample consisted of PBMCs. The sequence came from a woman between 18 and 30 years old in good health. The chain links TRBV7-2 to TRBJ2-1; D not resolved. The CDR3 is CASSERLASYNEQFF. In nucleotides, the CDR3 is TGTGCCAGCAGCGAGCGACTGGCCTCCTACAATGAGCAGTTCTTC. Variable domain in full (rest from reference TRBV7-2 and TRBJ2-1): GAGVSQSPSNKVTEKGKDVELRCDPISGHTALYWYRQSLGQGLEFLIYFQGNSAPDKSGLPSDRFSAERTGGSVSTLTIQRTQQEDSAVYLCASSERLASYNEQFFGPGTRLTVL.